This T cell receptor beta chain was recovered during a study of beta chain features in type 1 diabetes. Background on the study: The study found patients and healthy donors alike in age, gender and cell yields.

The CDR3 covers 16 residues. The J segment lost 2 bases and the V segment lost 6 bases, leaving 10 bases of the junction unmatched. The germline CDR1 and CDR2 sequences are SGHTA and FQGNSA. Reverse transcribing all isolated RNA meant expressed TCRB transcripts were sequenced. The average read count of naive, central memory and regulatory T cell samples was approximately 3.9 million. Some clones are missing from TCRdb's copy, which holds only in-frame ones; the method was immunoSEQ multiplex PCR. The sample holds 970,000 or so clones, roughly 17% seen once. Sequencing was done on a sample of naive CD4+ T cells from blood. The gene calls are TRBV7-2 and TRBJ2-7; 10 nucleotides agree with TRBD2. The TCR originated in a woman in her late teens or twenties in good health. The CDR3 DNA sequence: TGTGCCAGCAGAAACCCACTAGCGGGAAACCCCTACGAGCAGTACTTC. This translates into CASRNPLAGNPYEQYF.